This section outlines one T cell receptor (beta chain) sequence together with its context. Its target is not known. Germline CDR1 is SEHNR and CDR2 is FQNEAQ (reference sequence). This CDR3 is 14 amino acids long. V was pared by 6 bases and J by 8 bases, with 8 bases of the junction left unmatched. The data derive from a study of T cell responses to AZD1222 COVID-19 vaccine. Notes on the study in general: Among the donors, most were white British and more were female, and clonal diversity was possibly underestimated. Regions left unmutated in variants are reportedly the target of nearly half of spike-specific TCRs. Repertoires were obtained solely post-peak T cell response.

Profiled with immunoSEQ multiplex PCR; TCRdb holds only in-frame clones, not every one. The table records hundreds of thousands of clones, roughly 91% of them present only once. Sequenced here: peripheral blood, sampled on day 0 of MenACWY control vaccination. This chain links TRBV7-9 with TRBJ1-4; 8 bases align to TRBD1. The receptor comes from an adult in good health. The CDR3 coding sequence is TGTGCCAGCAGACCCTCAGGGGGCCAAGAAAAACTGTTTTTT. Protein sequence: CASRPSGGQEKLFF. Looking up the rest from reference TRBV7-9 and TRBJ1-4 gives the full variable domain: DTGVSQNPRHKITKRGQNVTFRCDPISEHNRLYWYRQTLGQGPEFLTYFQNEAQLEKSRLLSDRFSAERPKGSFSTLEIQRTEQGDSAMYLCASRPSGGQEKLFFGSGTQLSVL.